This TCR beta chain was identified during a study of human T cells and chemical hapten exposure (dated by TCRdb to the early 2020s). Some background on the complete study: For sensitization, 2% DPC in acetone was applied to a 2 cm by 2 cm area of upper inner arm skin. Throughout the study period of about 25 weeks, patients also received therapeutic DPC doses to the scalp every week. Patch testing was done on the upper back using Finn chambers containing 0.01% DPC, and results were scored after 6 days according to International Contact Dermatitis Research Group standards. The patient cohort, mostly female, included alopecia areata with under or over 50% scalp involvement, alopecia totalis and alopecia universalis. Libraries were pooled for sequencing, and per-sample TCR yields varied mainly because of small differences in library volumes within the pool. In alopecia patients, the study followed how the peripheral blood TCR repertoire changed in vivo over primary and secondary sensitization to diphenylcyclopropenone (DPC), a hapten. Blood samples were taken from patients before sensitization (week 0) and then at 2, 6 and about 24 weeks after DPC sensitization. For TCR sequencing, blood came from about 29 alopecia patients at anywhere from one to four time points (pre-sensitization, 2, 6 and 24 weeks).

Libraries were built with RACE. The reads were generated on a NextSeq 500. During library preparation, unique molecular identifiers were attached to individual cDNA molecules so that TCRs could be counted in a quantitative, reproducible way. Both TCR alpha and TCR beta chains were sequenced from each blood RNA sample. As for how the authors treated the data: The median number of TCRs per sample was 95,638, ranging from about 20,000 to 750,000. The Decombinator software suite was used to annotate V, J and CDR3 in the TCR reads. For PS versus PT1 abundance plots, all samples were subsampled to the same number of TCRs (28,000). Expanded TCRs were defined as absent before sensitization and observed at least eight times at the 2-week time point. The public reads were reanalyzed by TCRdb: fastp trimming at Q25, MiXCR alignment, in-frame beta chains only. Rows matching on CDR3 protein sequence are summarized as one entry with the most common DNA and genes. For this entry, the V and J calls and clone size follow TCRdb and not the study's own pipeline. In all, the sample holds 330,000 or so distinct CDR3 sequences, and under 6.5% of those were seen once. Of the sample, over 5.5% falls within the top ten clones.

This clonotype was counted many times. The specificity of this receptor is unknown. Per-base qualities were not stored, and no clone one base away is much larger. CDR1 and CDR2 were assigned from the germline V gene as SGHDN and FVKESK. CDR3 length: 15 amino acids, cysteine to phenylalanine. The kept DNA is CDR3 alone, 45 bases in frame from the first base. V is clipped by 0 bases and J by 7 bases, and the sequence between their germline boundaries is 10 bases long. Results and caveats for the whole study, not just this receptor: Alopecia, a presumed autoimmune disease, was present in all patients, so the immune response of the patients might differ from that of healthy individuals. Expanded TCRs formed significantly more large CDR3 similarity clusters than pre-sensitization or healthy control sets, consistent with antigen-driven responses. No change with DPC sensitization was found in the number of TCRs above 1 in 1000 frequency, and no evidence of global repertoire structure alterations was found. Repeated subsampling changed both the strength of the expansion versus patch-test correlation and the threshold at which the correlation became significant. A positive correlation was found between the number of PT1 expanded TCRs and patch test score, with significance reached at thresholds 8, 16 and 32 but not 4.

The time point label, read with the paper, signifies: patch test 2, 6 weeks after DPC sensitization. The sample's treatment or condition label, decoded: therapeutic diphenylcyclopropenone sensitization with weekly scalp DPC. At each patch-test visit, blood was drawn before the patch test was applied. Eligible patients were aged 18 to 70, diagnosed with alopecia, deemed suitable for DPC therapy, and excluded if pregnant. Unfractionated whole blood was collected in Tempus Blood RNA tubes, and total RNA was extracted from that blood. This receptor was identified in a woman in her late teens or twenties with alopecia areata. Some clones in this sample may be carry-over from other donors' samples. Sequences were derived from whole blood, sampled in connection with sensitization to the hapten diphenylcyclopropenone (DPC). The rearrangement joined TRBV14 to TRBJ1-6; the D gene lacks a confident call. The nucleotide sequence reads as follows: TGTGCCAGCAGCCAAGATCCGAGGGCCAATTCACCCCTCCACTTT. Translated, it gives CASSQDPRANSPLHF.